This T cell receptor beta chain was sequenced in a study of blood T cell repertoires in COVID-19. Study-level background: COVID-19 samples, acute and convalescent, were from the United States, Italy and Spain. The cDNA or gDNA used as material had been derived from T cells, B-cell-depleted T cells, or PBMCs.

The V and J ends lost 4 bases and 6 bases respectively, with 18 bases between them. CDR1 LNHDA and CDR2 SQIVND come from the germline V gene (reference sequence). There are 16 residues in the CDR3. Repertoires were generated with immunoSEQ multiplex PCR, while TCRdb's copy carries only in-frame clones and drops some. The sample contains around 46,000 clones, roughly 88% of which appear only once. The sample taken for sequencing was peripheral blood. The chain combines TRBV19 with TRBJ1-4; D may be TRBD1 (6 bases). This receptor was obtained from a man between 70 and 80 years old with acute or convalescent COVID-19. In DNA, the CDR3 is TGTGCCAGTAGTAGGCTCCCGGGACAAGTTCATGAAAAACTGTTTTTT. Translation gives CASSRLPGQVHEKLFF.